The 20 T cell receptor beta chains given below trace back to one sample, sequenced in a study of Graves' ophthalmopathy and Graves' hyperthyroidism. CDR3 regions of TCR beta were amplified from RNA transcripts. Second-round multiplex PCR followed a first-round RT-PCR using HTBI primers. TCRdb itself ran the multiplex PCR reads through MiXCR, one entry per CDR3 protein. This sample has around 670,000 distinct CDR3 sequences, with roughly two fifths found just once. The sequenced sample was peripheral blood. All receptors derive from an adult man with Graves' ophthalmopathy.

The genes are TRBV10-1 and TRBJ2-7; D call uncertain. The V gene's germline CDR1 is WNHNN and CDR2 SYGVQD (reference sequence). The CDR3 extends over 15 amino acids. V was clipped by 6 bases and J by 3 bases, with 18 bases between them. The DNA for the CDR3 is TGCGCCAGCAGCGAAACCCCCTCTAGTCTCTACGAGCAGTACTTC. It codes for CASSETPSSLYEQYF.

The V and J genes are TRBV19 and TRBJ1-6, with D perhaps TRBD1 (5 bases). V lost 11 bases to trimming and J lost 8 bases, with 16 bases between them. This CDR3 has 13 amino acids. Germline V lookup: CDR1 LNHDA, CDR2 SQIVND (reference sequence). The CDR3 DNA sequence: TGTGCCTGGACGGGGACGGTTGATTCACCCCTCCACTTT. The encoded protein is CAWTGTVDSPLHF.

The chain recombines TRBV5-4 with TRBJ2-7; D tentatively fits TRBD1 or TRBD2 (5 bases each). CDR3 size: 14 residues. Germline values: CDR1 SGHNT, CDR2 YYREEE (reference sequence). V lost 4 bases to trimming and J lost 3 bases, with 14 bases between them. The CDR3 DNA reads as TGTGCCAGCAGCCCGAGAGGGGCAGACTACGAGCAGTACTTC. Translating it yields CASSPRGADYEQYF.

The CDR3 sequence: CSSSGTSYEQYF. As DNA, the CDR3 is TGCAGCTCGTCCGGGACGTCTTACGAGCAGTACTTC. The rearrangement links TRBV29-1 to TRBJ2-7, with D perhaps being TRBD1 or TRBD2 (5 bases each). The germline CDR1 and CDR2 sequences are SQVTM and ANQGSEA. The V end lost 8 bases, the J end lost 4 bases, and 15 bases lay between the germline ends. The CDR3 runs to 12 residues.

Worth noting for this clonotype: The junction departs from the called germline gene at one end, perhaps through a read error. The chain is built from TRBV2 and TRBJ2-7, with D possibly being TRBD1 or TRBD2 (5 bases each). CDR1 SNHLY and CDR2 FYNNEI come from the germline V gene. CDR3 length: 15 residues. The CDR3 DNA follows: TGTGCCACCAGTTTGGTAGGGACCTATGTTTACGAGCAGTACTTC. Amino acid sequence: CATSLVGTYVYEQYF.

At least ten counts were recorded for this clonotype. J is TRBJ1-4 and V is TRBV7-2; D gene ambiguous. The CDR3 contains 14 residues. Germline V CDR1 and CDR2: SGHTA, FQGNSA. V was pared by 5 bases and J by 3 bases, with 10 bases between. In DNA form, the CDR3 reads TGTGCCAGCAGCCCGTCCGCGCCTAATGAAAAACTGTTTTTT. Protein: CASSPSAPNEKLFF.

The V gene is TRBV10-3, the J gene TRBJ1-2, with unresolved D. This CDR3 comprises 11 residues. The germline V and J ends were trimmed by 8 bases and 12 bases, with 16 bases remaining between them. Per germline, CDR1 ENHRY and CDR2 SYGVKD. The CDR3 nucleotides read TGTGCCATCGCGGCAGGTCCTGGAAACACCTTC. As protein: CAIAAGPGNTF.

In regard to this clonotype: A much larger clone lies a single base off, so this may be a read error. This sequence joins TRBV7-2 and TRBJ1-1, with 7 bases that match TRBD1. The CDR3 extends over 14 amino acids. V dropped 0 bases and J dropped 10; count of bases not matched to a gene: 8. Per germline, CDR1 SGHTA and CDR2 FQGNSA. The CDR3 DNA is TGTGCCAGCAGCTTAGCCCGGGACAGCGGAGGAGCTTTCTTT. Translating it yields CASSLARDSGGAFF.

The chain is built from TRBV19 and TRBJ1-2; no reliable D call. The CDR3 runs 15 residues. Germline V gene data show CDR1 as LNHDA and CDR2 as SQIVND (reference sequence). Between the trimmed V and J ends, which lost 9 bases and 3 bases, there was a span of 20 bases. The chain's CDR3 is CASLNRPYEYYGYTF. In nucleotides, the CDR3 is TGTGCCAGCCTAAATCGACCTTACGAGTACTATGGCTACACCTTC.

This clonotype was counted many times. The V call is TRBV7-8, the J call TRBJ2-5, with TRBD1 identical over 7 bases. In germline, CDR1 is SGHVS, CDR2 FQNEAQ. The CDR3 runs to 14 residues. After removal of 4 bases from V and 2 bases from J, the junction contained 4 bases not matched to a gene. This chain's CDR3 is CASSYRDRQETQYF. The CDR3 DNA reads as TGTGCCAGCAGCTACAGGGACAGACAAGAGACCCAGTACTTC.

This rearrangement joins TRBV7-9 to TRBJ1-4; D is possibly TRBD1 (6 bases). Trimming stripped 3 bases from V and 7 bases from J, with 12 bases between. The CDR3 runs 14 residues. Germline-derived CDR1 and CDR2 are SEHNR and FQNEAQ (reference sequence). The CDR3 region has the DNA TGTGCCAGCAGCTTGGGGGCTGGGGTTGAAAAACTGTTTTTT. Its protein is CASSLGAGVEKLFF.

This clonotype was recorded many times. The chain combines TRBV10-3 with TRBJ2-7; 9 nucleotides align to TRBD2. The CDR3 has 15 residues. The V gene end was trimmed by 6 bases and the J gene end by 2 bases; junction bases not matched to a gene: 8. Germline CDR1 and CDR2: ENHRY and SYGVKD. Written as DNA, the CDR3 is TGTGCCATCAGGCGGACTAGCGCGGAAGCCTACGAGCAGTACTTC. Its translation is CAIRRTSAEAYEQYF.

Notes on this clonotype: One junction end does not reproduce the germline sequence, and a read error may be involved. For the CDR3, the DNA is TGCGCCAGCAGCCAACGCCTGTCGGGAGGAGAGACCCAGTACTTC. Translation gives CASSQRLSGGETQYF. The chain joins TRBV11-2 to TRBJ2-5; TRBD2 agrees at 7 bases. CDR3 length equals 15 residues. Germline V lookup: CDR1 SGHAT, CDR2 FQNNGV. The whole variable domain, filled in from reference TRBV11-2 and TRBJ2-5, reads EAGVAQSPRYKIIEKRQSVAFWCNPISGHATLYWYQQILGQGPKLLIQFQNNGVVDDSQLPKDRFSAERLKGVDSTLKIQPAKLEDSAVYLCASSQRLSGGETQYFGPGTRLLVL.

This clonotype was counted only a few times. This chain connects TRBV2 to TRBJ1-6, with D unresolved. Germline V gene sequence: CDR1 SNHLY, CDR2 FYNNEI. Between the trimmed V and J ends, which lost 5 bases and 7 bases, there was a span of 15 bases. This CDR3 comprises 15 residues. CDR3 DNA: TGTGCCAGCAGTTTACATTATAGCCGAAATTCACCCCTCCACTTT. Amino acids: CASSLHYSRNSPLHF.

This clonotype was seen many times. The chain links TRBV29-1 to TRBJ2-7; TRBD1 agrees at 9 bases. From germline, CDR1 is SQVTM and CDR2 ANQGSEA. The CDR3 totals 12 residues. With 7 bases clipped from V and 7 bases from J, the junction kept 8 bases outside the gene matches. The CDR3 nucleotides are TGCAGCGGTACAGGGGGCTCAGGGGAGCAGTACTTC. Translating gives CSGTGGSGEQYF.

Concerning this clonotype: Given a much more abundant clone one base away, this may be a read error. DNA of the CDR3: TGTGCCAGCAAAACCGGGACAGGGGCCTACGAGCAGTACTTC. It specifies CASKTGTGAYEQYF. V is TRBV7-9 and J is TRBJ2-7, with 10 bases identical to TRBD1. This CDR3 contains 14 residues. After removal of 7 bases from V and 2 bases from J, the junction contained 5 bases not matched to a gene. Germline V gene lookup returns CDR1 SEHNR and CDR2 FQNEAQ (reference sequence).

The rearrangement links TRBV2 to TRBJ2-5; 10 nucleotides line up with TRBD2. The CDR3 consists of 17 residues. J was trimmed by 5 bases and V by 5 bases; bases with no gene match: 14. Germline V gene lookup returns CDR1 SNHLY and CDR2 FYNNEI. The CDR3 loop is CASSYSRAGGPYETQYF. CDR3 nucleotide sequence: TGTGCCAGCAGTTACTCGAGAGCGGGAGGGCCTTATGAGACCCAGTACTTC. Supplemented by reference TRBV2 and TRBJ2-5, the full variable domain reads EPEVTQTPSHQVTQMGQEVILRCVPISNHLYFYWYRQILGQKVEFLVSFYNNEISEKSEIFDDQFSVERPDGSNFTLKIRSTKLEDSAMYFCASSYSRAGGPYETQYFGPGTRLLVL.

V and J are TRBV9 and TRBJ2-5; TRBD1 matches at 11 bases. This CDR3 region has 16 residues. Germline-derived CDR1 and CDR2 are SGDLS and YYNGEE. V shed 3 bases, J shed 5 bases, and the junction held 9 bases outside the gene matches. The CDR3: CASSAPGQGEWETQYF. For the CDR3, the DNA is TGTGCCAGCAGCGCACCGGGACAGGGGGAGTGGGAGACCCAGTACTTC.

This clonotype was seen repeatedly, ten times or more. The chain couples TRBV9 to TRBJ1-3; D may be TRBD1 (6 bases). The CDR3 is 16 amino acids. Germline lookup yields CDR1 SGDLS and CDR2 YYNGEE. The germline V and J ends were trimmed by 0 bases and 6 bases, with 16 bases remaining between them. CDR3: CASSVAPTGLPNTIYF. In DNA, the CDR3 is TGTGCCAGCAGCGTAGCCCCGACAGGATTGCCAAACACCATATATTTT.

Concerning this clonotype itself: Its ends do not fully match the called genes, so a read error is possible. This chain links TRBV19 with TRBJ2-2; D unresolved. CDR3 length: 12 amino acids. From germline, CDR1 is LNHDA and CDR2 SQIVND (reference sequence). The CDR3 coding sequence is TGTGCCAGTAGCAGATACACCGAGGAGCTGTTTTTT. Translating it yields CASSRYTEELFF.